This T cell receptor (beta chain) was sequenced during a study of cytomegalovirus exposure and HLA in healthy donors. V dropped 0 bases and J dropped 2 bases, with 12 bases sitting between them. CDR1 is SGHRS and CDR2 is YFSETQ in the germline V gene. The length of the CDR3 is 16 residues. The PCR ran on 60 Vbeta and 13 Jbeta primers. Assay used: immunoSEQ multiplex PCR; TCRdb lists only in-frame clones, some missing. The top ten clones hold more than 0.75% of a sample with over 150,000 clones, approximately 78% of them seen once. A note on this clone: Its cognate antigen is unknown.

Notes on the study in general: Later analysis placed DRB1 highest and HLA-C lowest in TCR association rates, which differed by HLA locus. It was taken for granted in presence/absence analyses that sequencing depth across donors was roughly uniform.

The TCR was taken from a girl aged 2-10 years in good health and CMV-seropositive. The sequenced material came from PBMCs. The V call is TRBV5-1, the J call TRBJ1-5; D ambiguous. The CDR3 nucleotides read TGCGCCAGCAGCTTGGAGGCTGGGAGGGGCAATCAGCCCCAGCATTTT. As protein: CASSLEAGRGNQPQHF. Together with reference TRBV5-1 and TRBJ1-5, the CDR3 gives the full variable domain: KAGVTQTPRYLIKTRGQQVTLSCSPISGHRSVSWYQQTPGQGLQFLFEYFSETQRNKGNFPGRFSGRQFSNSRSEMNVSTLELGDSALYLCASSLEAGRGNQPQHFGDGTRLSIL.